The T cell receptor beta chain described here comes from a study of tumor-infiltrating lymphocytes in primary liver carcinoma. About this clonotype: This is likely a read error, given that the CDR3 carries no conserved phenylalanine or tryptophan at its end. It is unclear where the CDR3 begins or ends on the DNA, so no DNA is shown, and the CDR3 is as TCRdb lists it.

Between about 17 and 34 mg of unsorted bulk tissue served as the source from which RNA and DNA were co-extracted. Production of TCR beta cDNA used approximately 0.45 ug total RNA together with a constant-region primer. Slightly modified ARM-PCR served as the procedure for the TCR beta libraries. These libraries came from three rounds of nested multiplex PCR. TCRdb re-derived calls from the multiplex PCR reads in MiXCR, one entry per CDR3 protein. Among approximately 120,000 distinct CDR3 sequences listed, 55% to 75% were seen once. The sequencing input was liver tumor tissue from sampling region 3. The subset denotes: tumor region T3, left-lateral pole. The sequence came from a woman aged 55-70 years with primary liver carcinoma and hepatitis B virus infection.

CDR3: CASSDRQYSNQPQHL. The rearrangement uses TRBV6-1 and TRBJ1-5; the DNA was not used to check the table's D call, TRBD1. CDR1 and CDR2 (germline): MNHNS, SASEGT. The CDR3 numbers 15 amino acids, ends counted.